The 16 T cell receptor beta chains in this list originate from one sample, sequenced in a study of shared clonotypes between healthy human individuals. Libraries were prepared by immunoSEQ multiplex PCR; TCRdb keeps only in-frame clonotypes and omits some of them. Of roughly 700,000 clones detected, about 74% appear once; the ten largest clones hold over 1.5%. The sequenced sample consisted of memory CD4+ T cells sorted from blood. The sample's subset: CD45RA-negative fraction. These receptors were taken from a woman in her twenties or thirties in good health.

The chain uses TRBV5-1 and TRBJ1-5; a weak D match, TRBD1 (5 bases). The CDR3 has 14 residues. Trimming took off 3 bases at V and 5 bases at J, with 12 bases between the two ends. Germline CDR1 is SGHRS and CDR2 is YFSETQ. This chain's CDR3 is CASSSWGGDQPQHF. The CDR3 DNA follows: TGCGCCAGCAGCTCATGGGGAGGGGATCAGCCCCAGCATTTT.

The V and J genes are TRBV28 and TRBJ1-2; 10 bases fit TRBD1. The CDR3 extends over 17 amino acids. Germline V lookup: CDR1 MDHEN, CDR2 SYDVKM. After removal of 4 bases from V and 2 bases from J, the junction contained 10 bases not matched to a gene. The CDR3 spells CASSSSGTGVRNYGYTF. In DNA, the CDR3 is TGTGCCAGCAGTTCTTCCGGGACAGGGGTTCGGAACTATGGCTACACCTTC.

This rearrangement joins TRBV10-3 to TRBJ1-2, with D perhaps matching TRBD1 (6 bases). With 6 bases removed from V and 5 bases from J, the gap between germline ends came to 13 bases. This CDR3 is built from 13 residues. Germline V lookup: CDR1 ENHRY, CDR2 SYGVKD. CDR3 coding DNA: TGTGCCATCAGAGCCGATGGACAGTATGGCTACACCTTC. It specifies CAIRADGQYGYTF.

The rearrangement joins TRBV6-1 to TRBJ2-7; D call uncertain. The CDR3 loop spans 14 amino acids. Trimming shortened V by 4 bases and J by 1 base, and 11 bases separated the two germline ends. Germline V gene data show CDR1 as MNHNS and CDR2 as SASEGT. Here the CDR3 DNA reads TGTGCCAGCAGTGGTGGTAAACTATCCTACGAGCAGTACTTC. Protein product: CASSGGKLSYEQYF.

The chain couples TRBV11-3 to TRBJ2-1; 10 nucleotides align to TRBD2. V shed 5 bases, J shed 6 bases, and the junction held 10 bases outside the gene matches. This CDR3 has 16 residues. Germline V gene data show CDR1 as SGHNT and CDR2 as YENEEA. The CDR3 DNA reads TGTGCCAGCAGCAGAACTAGCGGGATATCGGGCAATGAGCAGTTCTTC. Its translation is CASSRTSGISGNEQFF.

The chain is built from TRBV7-8 and TRBJ1-4; possibly TRBD1 for D (5 bases). In germline, CDR1 is SGHVS, CDR2 FQNEAQ. CDR3 size: 13 residues. V dropped 4 bases and J dropped 6 bases, with 9 bases sitting between them. CDR3 loop: CASSWGRDEKLFF. The DNA for the CDR3 is TGTGCCAGCAGCTGGGGACGGGATGAAAAACTGTTTTTT.

About this clone itself: At the DNA level, this CDR3 is encoded by other sequences in the same sample as well. This chain links TRBV6-1 with TRBJ1-5, with no clear D. Trimming pared 1 base from V and 7 bases from J, leaving 11 bases between. Germline CDR1 MNHNS, CDR2 SASEGT. This CDR3 region has 14 residues. The CDR3: CASSEVGPRQPQHF. The CDR3 DNA follows: TGTGCCAGCAGTGAAGTAGGTCCCCGACAGCCCCAGCATTTT.

The V call is TRBV2, the J call TRBJ2-2; TRBD1 agrees at 7 bases. The CDR3 contains 15 residues. Losses at the gene ends were 6 bases for V and 2 bases for J; bases not matched to a gene: 6. Germline-derived CDR1 and CDR2 are SNHLY and FYNNEI. For the CDR3, the DNA is TGTGCCAGCAGGCCCGGGACAGTAAACACCGGGGAGCTGTTTTTT. It translates to CASRPGTVNTGELFF.

This rearrangement joins TRBV18 to TRBJ2-7; 7 bases line up with TRBD1. This CDR3 has 15 residues. In germline, CDR1 is KGHSH, CDR2 LQKENI. V shed 3 bases and J 0 bases; nucleotides not matched to a gene: 5. In DNA form, the CDR3 reads TGTGCCAGCTCACCCGGGACAGAATACTCCTACGAGCAGTACTTC. Residues: CASSPGTEYSYEQYF. The whole variable domain, remainder taken from reference TRBV18 and TRBJ2-7, is NAGVMQNPRHLVRRRGQEARLRCSPMKGHSHVYWYRQLPEEGLKFMVYLQKENIIDESGMPKERFSAEFPKEGPSILRIQQVVRGDSAAYFCASSPGTEYSYEQYFGPGTRLTVT.

Comments on this clone: This clone may be a read error of a much larger clone one base away. V gene TRBV2 combines with J gene TRBJ2-6; D is perhaps TRBD1 (6 bases). Germline V gene sequence: CDR1 SNHLY, CDR2 FYNNEI. The CDR3 has 15 residues. The ends were cut back, 7 bases at V and 0 bases at J, with 10 bases in the middle. Written as DNA, the CDR3 is TGTGCCAGCACCGGACAGCTCTCTGGGGCCAACGTCCTGACTTTC. It is translated as CASTGQLSGANVLTF. Looking up the rest from reference TRBV2 and TRBJ2-6 gives the full variable domain: EPEVTQTPSHQVTQMGQEVILRCVPISNHLYFYWYRQILGQKVEFLVSFYNNEISEKSEIFDDQFSVERPDGSNFTLKIRSTKLEDSAMYFCASTGQLSGANVLTFGAGSRLTVL.

This clone was picked up a small number of times. The chain combines TRBV30 with TRBJ2-3; D call uncertain. V lost 5 bases and J lost 1, with 10 bases in between. Germline CDR1 reads GTSNPN; CDR2 reads SVGIG (reference sequence). The CDR3 is made up of 13 amino acids. The CDR3: CAWETTGTDTQYF. The DNA of the CDR3 is TGTGCCTGGGAAACGACCGGCACAGATACGCAGTATTTT.

The CDR3 sequence: CASSSPGQGYFDGYTF. The CDR3 nucleotides are TGTGCCAGCAGCTCTCCGGGACAGGGGTATTTTGACGGCTACACCTTC. The chain has TRBV7-9 and TRBJ1-2; TRBD1 aligns across 10 bases. The CDR3 contains 16 residues. Germline V lookup: CDR1 SEHNR, CDR2 FQNEAQ (reference sequence). V trimming: 4 bases; J trimming: 8 bases; junction bases outside the gene matches: 13.

A single count supports this clone. The chain has TRBV28 and TRBJ2-2; 7 positions agree with TRBD2. The junction had 8 bases not matched to a gene; V was cut back by 6 bases and J by 4 bases. The germline CDR1 and CDR2 sequences are MDHEN and SYDVKM. The CDR3 covers 15 residues. CDR3 loop: CASRTYREGTGELFF. Written as DNA, the CDR3 is TGTGCCAGCAGAACGTATAGGGAGGGCACCGGGGAGCTGTTTTTT.

The chain links TRBV29-1 to TRBJ2-4; TRBD1 might be the D (6 bases). This CDR3 region has 13 residues. V lost 5 bases, J lost 5 bases, and 13 bases lay in between. CDR1 and CDR2 (germline): SQVTM, ANQGSEA. CDR3 loop: CSVFRGYENIQYF. The CDR3 nucleotides are TGCAGCGTTTTCAGGGGTTACGAAAACATTCAGTACTTC.

V usage is TRBV25-1 and J usage is TRBJ2-7; D remains ambiguous. The germline CDR1 and CDR2 sequences are MGHDK and SYGVNS. CDR3 size: 14 residues. V was clipped by 3 bases and J by 0 bases, with 9 bases between them. DNA of the CDR3: TGTGCCAGCAGTGACAGGTCTTACTCCTACGAGCAGTACTTC. Protein sequence: CASSDRSYSYEQYF.

This clone appeared once. The DNA for the CDR3 is TGCGCCAGCAGCTTGAGGGGCGCCTTAGGGACCCAGTACTTC. Protein product: CASSLRGALGTQYF. The rearrangement uses TRBV5-1 and TRBJ2-5, with D perhaps matching TRBD1 (5 bases). Trimming removed 1 base from V and 7 bases from J, with 14 bases in between. Germline lookup yields CDR1 SGHRS and CDR2 YFSETQ. The length of the CDR3 is 14 residues. Based on the CDR3 plus reference TRBV5-1 and TRBJ2-5, the full variable domain is KAGVTQTPRYLIKTRGQQVTLSCSPISGHRSVSWYQQTPGQGLQFLFEYFSETQRNKGNFPGRFSGRQFSNSRSEMNVSTLELGDSALYLCASSLRGALGTQYFGPGTRLLVL.